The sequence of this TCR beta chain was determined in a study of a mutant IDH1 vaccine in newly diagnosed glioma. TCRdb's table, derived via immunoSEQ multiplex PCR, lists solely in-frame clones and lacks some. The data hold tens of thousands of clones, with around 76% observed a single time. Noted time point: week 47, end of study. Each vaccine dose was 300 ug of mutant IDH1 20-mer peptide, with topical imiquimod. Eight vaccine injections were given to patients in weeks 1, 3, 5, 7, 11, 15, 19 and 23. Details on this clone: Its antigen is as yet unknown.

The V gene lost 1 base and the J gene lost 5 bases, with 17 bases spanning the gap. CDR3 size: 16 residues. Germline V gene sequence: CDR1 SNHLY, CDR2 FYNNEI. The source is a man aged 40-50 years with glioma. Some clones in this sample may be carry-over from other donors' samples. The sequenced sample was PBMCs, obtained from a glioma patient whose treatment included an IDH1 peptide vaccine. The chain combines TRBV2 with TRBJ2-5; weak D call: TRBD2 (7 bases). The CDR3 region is CASSEEEWGGAETQYF. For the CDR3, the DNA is TGTGCCAGCAGTGAAGAAGAGTGGGGGGGGGCTGAGACCCAGTACTTC.